Below are 26 T cell receptor beta chains sequenced from a single sample in a study of cytomegalovirus exposure and HLA in healthy donors. Primers: 60 Vbeta forward and 13 Jbeta reverse. Sequencing was performed with immunoSEQ multiplex PCR; in TCRdb, only in-frame clones are kept and a portion is missing. The table lists some 170,000 clones, 72% of them singletons. Sequencing was carried out using PBMCs. The receptors shown here come from a human donor in good health.

The rearrangement uses TRBV27 and TRBJ2-7, with a possible D match to TRBD1 (5 bases). The CDR3 has 16 amino acids. V lost 2 bases, J lost 2 bases, and 16 bases lay in between. Germline CDR1 MNHEY, CDR2 SMNVEV (reference sequence). In nucleotides, the CDR3 is TGTGCCAGCAGTTTAGAAGGACCTTGGGGCGCCTACGAGCAGTACTTC. Translated, it gives CASSLEGPWGAYEQYF.

V and J are TRBV7-2 and TRBJ2-3; weak D call: TRBD1 (7 bases). The CDR3 consists of 16 residues. Germline CDR1 reads SGHTA; CDR2 reads FQGNSA. The germline V and J ends were trimmed by 5 bases and 4 bases, with 19 bases remaining between them. The CDR3, as DNA: TGTGCCAGCAGCCCAGGGGGGCTTACAGGGGCAGATACGCAGTATTTT. It specifies CASSPGGLTGADTQYF.

The CDR3 DNA sequence: TGTGCCAGCAGCGGGAGGCTAGCGGGGGGCAATGAGCAGTTCTTC. Amino acids: CASSGRLAGGNEQFF. The chain carries TRBV9 and TRBJ2-1; 11 nucleotides match TRBD2. The CDR3 covers 15 residues. Germline CDR1 reads SGDLS; CDR2 reads YYNGEE. V shed 3 bases and J 6 bases; nucleotides not matched to a gene: 5.

V and J are TRBV30 and TRBJ1-1; tentative D call: TRBD1 (6 bases). This CDR3 has 13 amino acids. V dropped 0 bases and J dropped 2 bases, with 7 bases sitting between them. The V gene's germline CDR1 is GTSNPN and CDR2 SVGIG (reference sequence). The CDR3 sequence is CAWSVDSNTEAFF. The CDR3 region has the DNA TGTGCCTGGAGTGTGGACAGTAACACTGAAGCTTTCTTT.

The chain joins TRBV5-4 to TRBJ1-1; TRBD1 matches 7 bases. Germline V lookup: CDR1 SGHNT, CDR2 YYREEE (reference sequence). The CDR3 covers 13 residues. V gave up 2 bases and J gave up 3 bases; unmatched junction bases: 1. CDR3: CASSFDRDTEAFF. The CDR3, as DNA: TGTGCCAGCAGCTTCGACAGGGACACTGAAGCTTTCTTT.

V and J are TRBV10-1 and TRBJ2-1, with TRBD1 matching over 9 bases. The CDR3 is 15 residues long. Losses at the gene ends were 0 bases for V and 10 bases for J; bases not matched to a gene: 7. Germline V CDR1 and CDR2: WNHNN, SYGVQD (reference sequence). CDR3 DNA: TGCGCCAGCAGTGAGTCCGGGACAGGGCTACGGGAGCAGTTCTTC. Translation: CASSESGTGLREQFF.

The chain links TRBV6-1 to TRBJ2-3, with D perhaps matching TRBD2 (6 bases). Germline CDR1 MNHNS, CDR2 SASEGT. Trimming removed 2 bases from V and 2 bases from J, with 14 bases in between. The CDR3 has 16 residues. The chain's CDR3 is CASSERAGTPTDTQYF. The CDR3 DNA sequence: TGTGCCAGCAGTGAAAGGGCGGGGACCCCCACAGATACGCAGTATTTT.

This chain links TRBV5-1 with TRBJ2-3; possible D gene TRBD2, 5 bases. CDR3 length: 15 residues. Trimming removed 0 bases at V and 0 bases at J, with 8 bases between. The germline V gene encodes CDR1 SGHRS and CDR2 YFSETQ. CDR3 loop: CASSLASRSTDTQYF. The DNA for the CDR3 is TGCGCCAGCAGCTTGGCTAGCAGAAGCACAGATACGCAGTATTTT.

The chain is built from TRBV9 and TRBJ1-6; no clear D. V was cut by 1 base and J by 6 bases, with 11 bases left in between. The CDR3 length is 15 residues. Germline CDR1 and CDR2: SGDLS and YYNGEE. The CDR3 DNA reads as TGTGCCAGCAGCGTACCGGCGGTTCCTAATTCACCCCTCCACTTT. It yields the protein CASSVPAVPNSPLHF.

V gene TRBV5-1 combines with J gene TRBJ2-7; D is uncertain. Between the trimmed V and J ends, which lost 4 bases and 1 base, there was a span of 9 bases. CDR1 is SGHRS, CDR2 YFSETQ, per germline. The CDR3 loop spans 13 amino acids. CDR3 in amino acids: CASSAQVSYEQYF. The CDR3 bases are TGCGCCAGCAGCGCCCAGGTTTCCTACGAGCAGTACTTC.

This chain connects TRBV7-6 to TRBJ1-3; TRBD1 aligns across 9 bases. With V trimmed by 6 bases and J by 6 bases, 12 bases remained unmatched. CDR3 length equals 16 residues. Per germline, CDR1 SGHVS and CDR2 FNYEAQ. CDR3: CASSSDPGQGENTIYF. CDR3 bases: TGTGCCAGCAGTTCAGACCCGGGACAGGGAGAAAACACCATATATTTT.

This chain uses TRBV5-1 with TRBJ1-1; D is unclear. The CDR3 length is 14 residues. Trimming cost V 0 bases and J 4 bases, with 10 bases left between them. Germline V gives CDR1 SGHRS, CDR2 YFSETQ. CDR3 in amino acids: CASSLDGVGTEAFF. For the CDR3, the DNA is TGCGCCAGCAGCTTGGACGGGGTGGGCACTGAAGCTTTCTTT.

This clone was observed a few times. The J gene is TRBJ1-1, the V gene TRBV4-1; TRBD1 agrees at 12 bases. V shed 2 bases, J shed 7 bases, and the junction held 5 bases outside the gene matches. The germline gives CDR1 MGHRA, CDR2 YSYEKL. The CDR3 spans 15 residues. CDR3 coding DNA: TGCGCCAGCAGCCAAACCGGGACAGGGGGCGATGAAGCTTTCTTT. The encoded protein is CASSQTGTGGDEAFF.

The chain employs TRBV9 and TRBJ1-2; D ambiguous. V was shortened by 6 bases and J by 4 bases, with 13 bases between the two germline ends. The CDR3 spans 13 residues. Germline V gene lookup returns CDR1 SGDLS and CDR2 YYNGEE. As DNA, the CDR3 is TGTGCCAGCAATTTGGAGGGAGCCTATGGCTACACCTTC. Translated, it gives CASNLEGAYGYTF.

This clone was detected only a few times. This CDR3 reads CASSLSPGYEQYF. The DNA of the CDR3 is TGTGCCAGCAGCTTATCTCCGGGCTACGAGCAGTACTTC. J is TRBJ2-7 and V is TRBV7-9; D gene unclear. Trimming left V 2 bases short and J 3 bases short, with 8 bases between. The CDR3 has 13 amino acids. Per the germline V gene, CDR1 is SEHNR and CDR2 is FQNEAQ (reference sequence).

This chain connects TRBV5-4 to TRBJ2-5; D perhaps matches TRBD2 (6 bases). The CDR3 sequence is 16 residues long. The ends were cut back, 4 bases at V and 1 base at J, with 17 bases in the middle. Germline CDR1 SGHNT, CDR2 YYREEE (reference sequence). Here the CDR3 reads CASSPGGEFLQETQYF. The DNA for the CDR3 is TGTGCCAGCAGCCCCGGAGGGGAGTTCCTCCAAGAGACCCAGTACTTC. The whole variable domain, filled in from reference TRBV5-4 and TRBJ2-5, reads ETGVTQSPTHLIKTRGQQVTLRCSSQSGHNTVSWYQQALGQGPQFIFQYYREEENGRGNFPPRFSGLQFPNYSSELNVNALELDDSALYLCASSPGGEFLQETQYFGPGTRLLVL.

The table lists this clone with a count of one. This chain joins TRBV7-9 and TRBJ1-6, with 7 bases that match TRBD1. CDR1 and CDR2 from the germline V gene are SEHNR and FQNEAQ (reference sequence). The V and J ends lost 5 bases and 0 bases, in that order; junction bases with no gene match: 4. This CDR3 is 16 amino acids long. The CDR3 region has the DNA TGTGCCAGCAGCCCGACAGGGAGCTCCTATAATTCACCCCTCCACTTT. Its protein product is CASSPTGSSYNSPLHF.

The gene calls are TRBV30 and TRBJ2-3, with D possibly TRBD2 on 7 matching bases. The CDR3 is made up of 18 amino acids. CDR1 GTSNPN and CDR2 SVGIG come from the germline V gene (reference sequence). With 4 bases removed from V and 1 base from J, the gap between germline ends came to 24 bases. CDR3 sequence: CAWKGGGRFGAGTDTQYF. CDR3 DNA: TGTGCCTGGAAAGGGGGGGGACGATTCGGGGCTGGCACAGATACGCAGTATTTT.

This chain links TRBV20-1 with TRBJ1-2; D ambiguous. The CDR3 loop spans 9 amino acids. The germline V gene encodes CDR1 DFQATT and CDR2 SNEGSKA (reference sequence). Trimming took off 6 bases at V and 8 bases at J, with 7 bases between the two ends. CDR3 in DNA: TGCAGTGCCCCCCTCGGCTACACCTTC. Its protein is CSAPLGYTF.

The rearrangement uses TRBV18 and TRBJ2-5; 9 bases line up with TRBD1. The V and J ends lost 3 bases and 5 bases, in that order; junction bases with no gene match: 7. There are 15 residues in the CDR3. In germline, CDR1 is KGHSH, CDR2 LQKENI. The CDR3 sequence is CASSPPQGAFETQYF. In DNA, the CDR3 is TGTGCCAGCTCACCTCCACAGGGGGCGTTTGAGACCCAGTACTTC.

The rearrangement uses TRBV29-1 and TRBJ1-1, with 12 nucleotides matching TRBD1. Germline loops: CDR1 SQVTM, CDR2 ANQGSEA. Unmatched junction bases numbered 4, after V lost 4 bases and J lost 1 base. The CDR3 consists of 15 residues. CDR3 protein: CSVVRDRGRNTEAFF. The CDR3 bases are TGCAGCGTTGTTAGGGACAGGGGGCGGAACACTGAAGCTTTCTTT.

This chain links TRBV7-2 with TRBJ2-1; TRBD2 matches 7 bases. V lost 4 bases, J lost 9 bases, and 0 bases stayed unmatched. The V gene's germline CDR1 is SGHTA and CDR2 FQGNSA. This CDR3 is built from 11 residues. CDR3 bases: TGTGCCAGCAGCTGGGGGGGTGAGCAGTTCTTC. It yields the protein CASSWGGEQFF.

The chain recombines TRBV4-3 with TRBJ2-5; TRBD2 might be the D (6 bases). The CDR3 loop spans 14 amino acids. The V gene lost 6 bases and the J gene lost 1 base, with 12 bases spanning the gap. CDR1 and CDR2 from the germline V gene are LGHNA and YSLEER. The CDR3 reads CASSKDYLQETQYF. CDR3 in DNA: TGCGCCAGCAGTAAGGACTACCTCCAAGAGACCCAGTACTTC.

The chain employs TRBV11-2 and TRBJ1-2; TRBD1 aligns across 7 bases. V was pared by 5 bases and J by 4 bases, with 4 bases of the junction left unmatched. Germline V gene data show CDR1 as SGHAT and CDR2 as FQNNGV. CDR3 length: 13 residues. The CDR3 DNA is TGTGCCAGCAGCCCCACAGGGGCCTATGGCTACACCTTC. This gives the protein CASSPTGAYGYTF.

The J gene is TRBJ1-4, the V gene TRBV4-1; the match to TRBD1 covers 7 bases. The V gene's germline CDR1 is MGHRA and CDR2 YSYEKL. There are 21 residues in the CDR3. Losses at the gene ends were 2 bases for V and 0 bases for J; bases not matched to a gene: 18. The CDR3 region has the DNA TGCGCCAGCAGCCAACCCAGCATTCGTCAGGGGGGCCCCTCAACTAATGAAAAACTGTTTTTT. This gives the protein CASSQPSIRQGGPSTNEKLFF.

The rearrangement uses TRBV7-8 and TRBJ2-1; perhaps TRBD2 as D (5 bases). The germline V and J ends were trimmed by 2 bases and 0 bases, with 8 bases remaining between them. This CDR3 is 15 amino acids long. Germline CDR1 reads SGHVS; CDR2 reads FQNEAQ. The CDR3: CASSLRAASYNEQFF. The CDR3 DNA reads TGTGCCAGCAGCTTACGAGCGGCCTCCTACAATGAGCAGTTCTTC.